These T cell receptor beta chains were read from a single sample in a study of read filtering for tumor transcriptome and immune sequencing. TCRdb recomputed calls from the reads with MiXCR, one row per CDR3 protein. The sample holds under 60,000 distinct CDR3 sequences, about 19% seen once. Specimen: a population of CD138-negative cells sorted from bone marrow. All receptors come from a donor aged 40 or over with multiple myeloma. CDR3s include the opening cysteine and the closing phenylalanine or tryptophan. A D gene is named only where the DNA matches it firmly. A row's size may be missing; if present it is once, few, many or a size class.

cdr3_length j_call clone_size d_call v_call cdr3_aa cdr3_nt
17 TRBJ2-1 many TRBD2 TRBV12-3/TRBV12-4 CASSLAQAGFYYNEQFF TGTGCCAGCAGTTTAGCGCAAGCGGGATTCTACTACAATGAGCAGTTCTTC
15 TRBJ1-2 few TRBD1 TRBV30 CACPGTGTWDYGYTF TGTGCCTGTCCCGGGACAGGGACCTGGGACTATGGCTACACCTTC
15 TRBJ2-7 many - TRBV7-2 CASSFRGTSSYEQYF TGTGCCAGCAGCTTCAGGGGGACTAGCTCCTACGAGCAGTACTTC
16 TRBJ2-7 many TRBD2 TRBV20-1 CSASGTSGRTLYEQYF TGCAGTGCTAGTGGGACTAGCGGGAGGACCCTCTACGAGCAGTACTTC
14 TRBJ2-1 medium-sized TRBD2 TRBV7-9 CASSFSVSGDEQFF TGTGCCAGCAGCTTTTCCGTCAGCGGGGATGAGCAGTTCTTC
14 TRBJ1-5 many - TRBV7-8 CASSLAGVFQPQHF TGTGCCAGCAGCTTAGCGGGAGTCTTTCAGCCCCAGCATTTT
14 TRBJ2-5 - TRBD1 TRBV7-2 CASSAFTGEETQYF TGTGCCAGCAGCGCATTTACAGGGGAAGAGACCCAGTACTTC
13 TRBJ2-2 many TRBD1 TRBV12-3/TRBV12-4 CASSWDRGGELFF TGTGCCAGCAGTTGGGACAGGGGTGGGGAGCTGTTTTTT
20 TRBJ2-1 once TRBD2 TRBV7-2 CASGRPRSGRAIGKRVEQFF TGTGCCAGCGGTCGCCCCCGGTCCGGGAGGGCCATAGGTAAAAGGGTTGAGCAATTCTTC
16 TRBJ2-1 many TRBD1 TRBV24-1 CATSDPGQGAGNEQFF TGTGCCACCAGTGACCCTGGGCAGGGGGCTGGGAATGAGCAGTTCTTC
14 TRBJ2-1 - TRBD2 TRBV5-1 CASKAVTSGNEQFF TGCGCCAGCAAAGCTGTAACTAGCGGGAATGAGCAGTTCTTC
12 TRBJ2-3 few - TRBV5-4 CASSLREDTQYF TGTGCCAGCAGCTTACGTGAAGATACGCAGTATTTT
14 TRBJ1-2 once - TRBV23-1 CTSRSTRGTYGYTF TGCACCAGCAGGAGCACCAGGGGTACCTATGGCTACACCTTC
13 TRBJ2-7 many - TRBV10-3 CATSLGSSYEQYF TGTGCCACATCCTTAGGGAGTTCCTACGAGCAGTACTTC
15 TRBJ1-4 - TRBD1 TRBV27 CASSFGQGLGEKLFF TGTGCCAGCAGTTTCGGACAGGGGCTGGGGGAAAAACTGTTTTTT
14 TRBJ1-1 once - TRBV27 CASTSSWSHTEAFF TGTGCCAGCACTTCTTCTTGGAGCCACACTGAAGCTTTCTTT
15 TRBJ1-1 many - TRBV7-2 CASSLVIRGNTEAFF TGTGCCAGCAGCTTAGTTATCAGGGGGAACACTGAAGCTTTCTTT
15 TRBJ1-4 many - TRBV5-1 CASSPGIGRSEKLFF TGCGCCAGCAGCCCTGGGATTGGGCGTTCGGAAAAACTGTTTTTT
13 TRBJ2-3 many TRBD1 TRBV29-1 CSARTGGSDTQYF TGCAGCGCTCGGACAGGGGGGAGTGATACGCAGTATTTT
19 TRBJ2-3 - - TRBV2 CASSKARKATDLSTDTQYF TGTGCCAGCAGTAAAGCGCGAAAAGCAACAGACCTTAGCACAGATACGCAGTATTTT
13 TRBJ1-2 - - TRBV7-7 CASSLISGDGYTF TGTGCCAGTAGCTTAATCTCAGGAGATGGCTACACCTTC
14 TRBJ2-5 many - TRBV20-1 CSARRGQFQETQYF TGCAGTGCTAGACGGGGCCAGTTCCAAGAGACCCAGTACTTC
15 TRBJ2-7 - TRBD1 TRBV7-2 CASSPRTGGTYEQYF TGTGCCAGCAGCCCGAGGACAGGAGGTACCTACGAGCAGTACTTC
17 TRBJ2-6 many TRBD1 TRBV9 CASSGMDRSSGANVLTF TGTGCCAGCAGCGGGATGGACAGGAGCTCTGGGGCCAACGTCCTGACTTTC
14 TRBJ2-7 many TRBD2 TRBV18 CASFQSGRPYEQYF TGTGCCAGCTTCCAAAGCGGGAGACCCTACGAGCAGTACTTC
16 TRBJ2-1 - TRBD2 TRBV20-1 CSAYRVSGRNHNEQFF TGCAGTGCTTACAGAGTTAGCGGGAGGAATCACAATGAGCAGTTCTTC
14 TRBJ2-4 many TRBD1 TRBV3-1 CASSQDRAKNIQYF TGTGCCAGCAGCCAGGACAGGGCCAAAAACATTCAGTACTTC
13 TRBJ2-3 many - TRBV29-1 CSVEESPPDTQYF TGCAGCGTTGAAGAATCACCCCCAGATACGCAGTATTTT
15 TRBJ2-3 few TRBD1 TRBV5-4 CASSFRQGAADTQYF TGTGCCAGCAGCTTTCGGCAGGGGGCCGCAGATACGCAGTATTTT
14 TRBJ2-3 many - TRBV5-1 CASSLGTTTDTQYF TGCGCCAGCAGCTTGGGGACTACCACAGATACGCAGTATTTT
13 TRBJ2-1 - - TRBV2 CAASLEEDNEQFF TGTGCCGCGTCGCTGGAAGAGGACAATGAGCAGTTCTTC
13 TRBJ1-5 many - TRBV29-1 CSVVSTGQGPQHF TGCAGCGTTGTTTCGACGGGGCAAGGGCCCCAGCATTTT
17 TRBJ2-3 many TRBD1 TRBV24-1 CATSDSTSRGLMYTQYF TGTGCCACCAGTGATTCCACCTCAAGGGGGCTAATGTATACGCAGTATTTT
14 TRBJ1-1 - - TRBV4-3 CASCYRQTNTEAFF TGCGCCAGCTGCTACAGACAGACGAACACTGAAGCCTTCTTT
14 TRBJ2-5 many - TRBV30 CAWERGGFQETQYF TGTGCCTGGGAACGGGGCGGTTTCCAAGAGACCCAGTACTTC
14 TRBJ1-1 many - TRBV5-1 CASRYDRLGSEAFF TGCGCCAGCAGATATGACAGGTTGGGTTCTGAAGCTTTCTTT
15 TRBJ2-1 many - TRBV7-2 CASSPGSRSRNEQFF TGTGCCAGCAGCCCTGGGAGCCGTAGTAGGAATGAGCAGTTCTTC
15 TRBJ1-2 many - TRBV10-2 CASSDWPADLYGYTF TGCGCCAGCAGTGATTGGCCGGCAGACTTGTATGGCTACACCTTC
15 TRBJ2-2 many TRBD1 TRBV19 CASFRPTGGTGELFF TGTGCCTCCTTCCGCCCGACAGGGGGGACCGGGGAGCTGTTTTTT
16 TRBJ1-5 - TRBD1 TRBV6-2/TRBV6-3 CASSFGATGSNQPQHF TGTGCCAGCAGCTTCGGGGCGACAGGGTCAAATCAGCCCCAGCATTTT
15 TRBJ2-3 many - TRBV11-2 CASSLLAPSTDTQYF TGTGCCAGCAGCTTGCTAGCGCCTAGCACAGATACGCAGTATTTT
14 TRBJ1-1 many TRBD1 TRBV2 CASSKDRGNTEAFF TGTGCCAGCAGCAAGGACAGGGGTAACACTGAAGCTTTCTTT
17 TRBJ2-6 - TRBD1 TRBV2 CASKWGQGASGANVLTF TGTGCCAGCAAGTGGGGACAGGGGGCGTCTGGGGCCAACGTCCTGACTTTC
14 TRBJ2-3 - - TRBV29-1 CSVEGRAGTDTQYF TGCAGCGTTGAAGGTCGAGCTGGCACAGATACGCAGTATTTT
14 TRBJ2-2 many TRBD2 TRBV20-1 CSARRTRNTGELFF TGCAGTGCTAGACGGACTAGGAACACCGGGGAGCTGTTTTTT
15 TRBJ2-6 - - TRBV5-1 CASSSHLSVANVLTF TGTGCCAGCAGCTCACACCTCTCTGTGGCCAACGTCCTGACTTTC
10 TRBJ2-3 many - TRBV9 CASSGDTQYF TGTGCCAGCAGCGGAGATACGCAGTATTTT
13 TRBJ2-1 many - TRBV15 CATSRVSGEEQFF TGTGCCACCAGCAGAGTTTCAGGGGAGGAGCAGTTCTTC
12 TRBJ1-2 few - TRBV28 CASSKTGYGYTF TGTGCCAGCAGCAAGACAGGCTATGGCTACACCTTC
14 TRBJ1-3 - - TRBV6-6 CASSGGNSGSTIYF TGTGCCAGCAGTGGGGGAAACTCTGGAAGCACCATATATTTT
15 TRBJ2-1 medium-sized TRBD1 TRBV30 CAWSQDRASYNEQFF TGTGCCTGGAGTCAAGACAGGGCATCCTACAATGAGCAGTTCTTC
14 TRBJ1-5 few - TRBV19 CASSPLRRDQPQHF TGTGCCAGTAGTCCGCTCCGTCGGGATCAGCCCCAGCATTTT
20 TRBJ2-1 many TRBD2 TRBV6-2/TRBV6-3 CASSYDTLAGGITAYNEQFF TGTGCCAGCAGTTATGATACCTTAGCGGGAGGAATTACCGCCTACAATGAGCAGTTCTTC
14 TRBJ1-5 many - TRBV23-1 CASSHQQGRQPQHF TGCGCCAGCAGTCATCAACAGGGTAGACAGCCCCAGCATTTT
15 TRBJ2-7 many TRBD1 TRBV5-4 CASSPATGGPIEQYF TGTGCCAGCAGCCCCGCGACAGGGGGACCCATCGAGCAGTACTTC